This T cell receptor beta chain stems from a study of multiple sclerosis patients with progressive multifocal leukoencephalopathy. Study-level points and caveats: Expanded clones at PML onset predated and persisted through natalizumab therapy.

Assay used: immunoSEQ multiplex PCR; TCRdb lists only in-frame clones, some missing. The sample yields 29,000 or so clones, roughly 86% seen once. Comment on this clone: Its target is unknown.

CDR3 length: 14 residues. Unmatched junction bases numbered 2, after V lost 4 bases and J lost 1 base. Germline CDR1 reads MNHNS; CDR2 reads SASEGT. Time point: five to six months of natalizumab therapy. This chain links TRBV6-1 with TRBJ1-1; 8 positions agree with TRBD1. The source material was PBMCs, sampled from a patient treated with natalizumab. This TCR was sampled from a human donor with multiple sclerosis. This chain's CDR3 is CASSGGTGNTEAFF. CDR3 coding DNA: TGTGCCAGCAGTGGCGGGACAGGGAACACTGAAGCTTTCTTT.